Listed below are T cell receptor beta chains from one sample, sequenced in a study of cytomegalovirus exposure and HLA in healthy donors. Some clones are missing from TCRdb's copy, which holds only in-frame ones; the method was immunoSEQ multiplex PCR. In the table there are over 200,000 clones, about 85% of which are singletons. The specimen was PBMCs. These receptors were taken from a human donor in good health. The CDR3 runs from the conserved cysteine through the conserved F or W. Each record gives: D gene, clone size, V gene, J gene, CDR3 protein, CDR3 DNA. A D gene is named only where the DNA matches it firmly. The size of a clone is reported for some rows only, either as once, few or many, or as a class for expanded clones.

D gene: NA
clone size: NA
V gene: TRBV11-2
J gene: TRBJ1-1
CDR3 protein: CASSSRQGSGTEAFF
CDR3 DNA: TGTGCCAGCAGCAGTCGGCAGGGGAGCGGCACTGAAGCTTTCTTT

D gene: TRBD1
clone size: once
V gene: TRBV5-1
J gene: TRBJ2-7
CDR3 protein: CASSLGGTGTTYEQYF
CDR3 DNA: TGCGCCAGCAGCTTGGGGGGGACAGGGACTACCTACGAGCAGTACTTC

D gene: NA
clone size: once
V gene: TRBV9
J gene: TRBJ2-3
CDR3 protein: CASSSQGGAADTQYF
CDR3 DNA: TGTGCCAGCAGCTCCCAAGGGGGGGCTGCAGATACGCAGTATTTT

D gene: TRBD2
clone size: few
V gene: TRBV2
J gene: TRBJ2-2
CDR3 protein: CASTGAGVFGELFF
CDR3 DNA: TGTGCCAGCACCGGCGCGGGAGTTTTCGGGGAGCTGTTTTTT

D gene: TRBD2
clone size: NA
V gene: TRBV9
J gene: TRBJ2-2
CDR3 protein: CASSGGTSGRTGELFF
CDR3 DNA: TGTGCCAGCAGCGGAGGGACTAGCGGGAGAACCGGGGAGCTGTTTTTT

D gene: TRBD2
clone size: NA
V gene: TRBV7-2
J gene: TRBJ2-5
CDR3 protein: CASSLNGAGGTVGTQYF
CDR3 DNA: TGTGCCAGCAGCTTAAACGGGGCGGGAGGGACTGTGGGGACCCAGTACTTC

D gene: TRBD2
clone size: NA
V gene: TRBV27
J gene: TRBJ2-7
CDR3 protein: CASRRGLAGGSHEQYF
CDR3 DNA: TGTGCCAGCAGGCGGGGACTAGCGGGAGGTAGCCACGAGCAGTACTTC

D gene: TRBD2
clone size: NA
V gene: TRBV7-2
J gene: TRBJ2-7
CDR3 protein: CASSSRGAGGLEQYF
CDR3 DNA: TGTGCCAGCAGCTCCAGAGGAGCGGGAGGGCTCGAGCAGTACTTC

D gene: NA
clone size: NA
V gene: TRBV27
J gene: TRBJ2-1
CDR3 protein: CASSLLAGTGEQFF
CDR3 DNA: TGTGCCAGCAGTTTACTTGCGGGAACGGGTGAGCAGTTCTTC

D gene: TRBD1
clone size: NA
V gene: TRBV5-1
J gene: TRBJ1-3
CDR3 protein: CASSTGQTLSGNTIYF
CDR3 DNA: TGCGCCAGCAGCACGGGACAGACCCTCTCTGGAAACACCATATATTTT

D gene: NA
clone size: once
V gene: TRBV27
J gene: TRBJ2-7
CDR3 protein: CASSSGVNEQYF
CDR3 DNA: TGTGCCAGCAGCTCAGGGGTAAACGAGCAGTACTTC

D gene: TRBD1
clone size: NA
V gene: TRBV5-4
J gene: TRBJ2-1
CDR3 protein: CASSKQGVSYNEQFF
CDR3 DNA: TGTGCCAGCAGTAAACAGGGGGTTAGCTACAATGAGCAGTTCTTC

D gene: NA
clone size: NA
V gene: TRBV11-2
J gene: TRBJ2-3
CDR3 protein: CASRPEGTDTQYF
CDR3 DNA: TGTGCCAGCAGGCCCGAGGGCACAGATACGCAGTATTTT

D gene: NA
clone size: NA
V gene: TRBV6-5
J gene: TRBJ2-5
CDR3 protein: CASSYSIAETQYF
CDR3 DNA: TGTGCCAGCAGTTACTCGATAGCAGAGACCCAGTACTTC

D gene: TRBD2
clone size: NA
V gene: TRBV7-9
J gene: TRBJ2-7
CDR3 protein: CASSLGLAASYEQYF
CDR3 DNA: TGTGCCAGCAGCTTAGGTCTAGCGGCCTCCTACGAGCAGTACTTC

D gene: TRBD1
clone size: NA
V gene: TRBV6-1
J gene: TRBJ2-1
CDR3 protein: CASKTGTGGFNEQFF
CDR3 DNA: TGTGCCAGCAAAACCGGGACAGGGGGGTTCAATGAGCAGTTCTTC

D gene: TRBD1
clone size: NA
V gene: TRBV6-6
J gene: TRBJ1-5
CDR3 protein: CASCQGVQPQHF
CDR3 DNA: TGTGCCAGCTGTCAGGGGGTCCAGCCCCAGCATTTT

D gene: NA
clone size: NA
V gene: TRBV28
J gene: TRBJ1-1
CDR3 protein: CASSPLVLDTEAFF
CDR3 DNA: TGTGCCAGCAGTCCACTTGTGCTGGACACTGAAGCTTTCTTT

D gene: TRBD1
clone size: NA
V gene: TRBV7-6
J gene: TRBJ2-3
CDR3 protein: CASSAGQGTDTQYF
CDR3 DNA: TGTGCCAGCAGCGCCGGACAGGGAACAGATACGCAGTATTTT

D gene: NA
clone size: NA
V gene: TRBV6-7
J gene: TRBJ2-7
CDR3 protein: CASRRTGTKQYF
CDR3 DNA: TGTGCCAGCAGACGAACCGGGACAAAGCAGTACTTC

D gene: TRBD2
clone size: NA
V gene: TRBV7-6
J gene: TRBJ2-7
CDR3 protein: CASSLARGSRNEQYF
CDR3 DNA: TGTGCCAGCAGCTTAGCGCGGGGGTCTAGGAACGAGCAGTACTTC

D gene: NA
clone size: NA
V gene: TRBV7-6
J gene: TRBJ2-3
CDR3 protein: CASSSVDYTTTDTQYF
CDR3 DNA: TGTGCCAGCAGCTCTGTCGACTATACGACGACAGATACGCAGTATTTT

D gene: NA
clone size: NA
V gene: TRBV11-1
J gene: TRBJ2-1
CDR3 protein: CASSSRASYNEQFF
CDR3 DNA: TGTGCCAGCAGCTCCAGGGCTAGCTACAATGAGCAGTTCTTC

D gene: TRBD2
clone size: NA
V gene: TRBV5-1
J gene: TRBJ2-5
CDR3 protein: CASKRGREETQYF
CDR3 DNA: TGCGCCAGCAAACGGGGGAGGGAAGAGACCCAGTACTTC

D gene: NA
clone size: NA
V gene: TRBV19
J gene: TRBJ2-7
CDR3 protein: CASSMGRGGYEQYF
CDR3 DNA: TGTGCCAGTAGTATGGGCAGGGGTGGGTACGAGCAGTACTTC

D gene: NA
clone size: NA
V gene: TRBV7-9
J gene: TRBJ2-7
CDR3 protein: CASSLPNHYEQYF
CDR3 DNA: TGTGCCAGCAGCCTACCCAATCACTACGAGCAGTACTTC

D gene: TRBD1
clone size: NA
V gene: TRBV5-4
J gene: TRBJ2-5
CDR3 protein: CASSLGGTGDQETQYF
CDR3 DNA: TGTGCCAGCAGCTTGGGAGGGACAGGCGACCAAGAGACCCAGTACTTC

D gene: NA
clone size: NA
V gene: TRBV6-1
J gene: TRBJ2-1
CDR3 protein: CASSRVEPSYNEQFF
CDR3 DNA: TGTGCCAGCAGCAGGGTAGAGCCCTCCTACAATGAGCAGTTCTTC

D gene: NA
clone size: NA
V gene: TRBV5-4
J gene: TRBJ1-5
CDR3 protein: CASSLGQGQPQHF
CDR3 DNA: TGTGCCAGCAGCTTAGGTCAGGGCCAGCCCCAGCATTTT

D gene: TRBD1
clone size: NA
V gene: TRBV29-1
J gene: TRBJ2-3
CDR3 protein: CSAEGQVADTQYF
CDR3 DNA: TGCAGCGCTGAGGGACAGGTGGCAGATACGCAGTATTTT

D gene: TRBD2
clone size: NA
V gene: TRBV19
J gene: TRBJ2-3
CDR3 protein: CASTPGLGISDTQYF
CDR3 DNA: TGTGCCAGTACCCCGGGACTAGGTATCTCAGATACGCAGTATTTT

D gene: TRBD1
clone size: NA
V gene: TRBV7-2
J gene: TRBJ1-1
CDR3 protein: CASSLLRQGYTEAFF
CDR3 DNA: TGTGCCAGCAGCTTACTCCGACAGGGGTACACTGAAGCTTTCTTT

D gene: NA
clone size: NA
V gene: TRBV4-1
J gene: TRBJ2-7
CDR3 protein: CASSQGIGLYSYEQYF
CDR3 DNA: TGCGCCAGCAGCCAAGGAATTGGGCTTTACTCCTACGAGCAGTACTTC

D gene: TRBD2
clone size: NA
V gene: TRBV5-1
J gene: TRBJ2-7
CDR3 protein: CASTAGLAGDEQYF
CDR3 DNA: TGCGCCAGCACGGCGGGACTAGCGGGAGACGAGCAGTACTTC

D gene: NA
clone size: NA
V gene: TRBV19
J gene: TRBJ2-5
CDR3 protein: CASSIGQATQETQYF
CDR3 DNA: TGTGCCAGTAGTATAGGACAGGCGACACAAGAGACCCAGTACTTC

D gene: TRBD1
clone size: NA
V gene: TRBV7-9
J gene: TRBJ2-1
CDR3 protein: CASSSRGGAGNEQFF
CDR3 DNA: TGTGCCAGCAGCTCCAGAGGGGGCGCGGGCAATGAGCAGTTCTTC

D gene: NA
clone size: once
V gene: TRBV11-1
J gene: TRBJ2-1
CDR3 protein: CASSLGSPPAYNEQFF
CDR3 DNA: TGTGCCAGCAGCCTAGGTTCTCCCCCCGCCTACAATGAGCAGTTCTTC

D gene: TRBD2
clone size: NA
V gene: TRBV11-2
J gene: TRBJ2-3
CDR3 protein: CASSWAGAGTDTQYF
CDR3 DNA: TGTGCCAGCAGTTGGGCGGGAGCCGGCACAGATACGCAGTATTTT

D gene: TRBD1
clone size: NA
V gene: TRBV19
J gene: TRBJ2-4
CDR3 protein: CASSIPPGQGGTKNIQYF
CDR3 DNA: TGTGCCAGTAGTATTCCCCCGGGACAGGGGGGGACCAAAAACATTCAGTACTTC

D gene: TRBD1
clone size: NA
V gene: TRBV6-1
J gene: TRBJ1-1
CDR3 protein: CASSDPPSGTGEAFF
CDR3 DNA: TGTGCCAGCAGCGATCCACCTTCCGGGACAGGCGAAGCTTTCTTT

D gene: NA
clone size: NA
V gene: TRBV18
J gene: TRBJ2-2
CDR3 protein: CASSPAANTGELFF
CDR3 DNA: TGTGCCAGCTCACCAGCAGCGAACACCGGGGAGCTGTTTTTT

D gene: TRBD2
clone size: NA
V gene: TRBV28
J gene: TRBJ2-7
CDR3 protein: CASRGGTSGYEQYF
CDR3 DNA: TGTGCCAGCAGAGGCGGGACTAGCGGTTACGAGCAGTACTTC

D gene: NA
clone size: NA
V gene: TRBV6-5
J gene: TRBJ2-5
CDR3 protein: CASSYSGATQYF
CDR3 DNA: TGTGCCAGCAGTTACTCGGGGGCCACCCAGTACTTC

D gene: TRBD2
clone size: NA
V gene: TRBV6-1
J gene: TRBJ2-7
CDR3 protein: CASGTSGGAGEQYF
CDR3 DNA: TGTGCCAGCGGGACTAGCGGGGGGGCAGGCGAGCAGTACTTC

D gene: NA
clone size: NA
V gene: TRBV27
J gene: TRBJ2-7
CDR3 protein: CASSLFATSYEQYF
CDR3 DNA: TGTGCCAGCAGTTTATTTGCGACTAGCTACGAGCAGTACTTC

D gene: NA
clone size: NA
V gene: TRBV4-1
J gene: TRBJ2-5
CDR3 protein: CASSHSSGSTQETQYF
CDR3 DNA: TGCGCCAGCAGCCATTCCTCCGGGAGCACCCAAGAGACCCAGTACTTC

D gene: NA
clone size: NA
V gene: TRBV30
J gene: TRBJ1-5
CDR3 protein: CAWSIRRNQPQHF
CDR3 DNA: TGTGCCTGGAGTATCAGGAGGAATCAGCCCCAGCATTTT

D gene: NA
clone size: NA
V gene: TRBV19
J gene: TRBJ1-2
CDR3 protein: CASLEPGRYYGYTF
CDR3 DNA: TGTGCCAGTTTAGAACCAGGGCGCTACTATGGCTACACCTTC

D gene: TRBD2
clone size: NA
V gene: TRBV18
J gene: TRBJ2-7
CDR3 protein: CASSPFAARGGHYEQYF
CDR3 DNA: TGTGCCAGCTCACCGTTTGCGGCCCGGGGAGGGCATTACGAGCAGTACTTC

D gene: NA
clone size: NA
V gene: TRBV5-1
J gene: TRBJ1-5
CDR3 protein: CASSLGADQPQHF
CDR3 DNA: TGCGCCAGCAGCTTGGGGGCCGATCAGCCCCAGCATTTT

D gene: TRBD2
clone size: NA
V gene: TRBV5-4
J gene: TRBJ2-7
CDR3 protein: CASSLRGAYEQYF
CDR3 DNA: TGTGCCAGCAGCTTGCGGGGGGCCTACGAGCAGTACTTC

D gene: TRBD2
clone size: NA
V gene: TRBV19
J gene: TRBJ2-7
CDR3 protein: CASSSSTSGQAYEQYF
CDR3 DNA: TGTGCCAGTAGTAGCTCGACTAGCGGGCAGGCCTACGAGCAGTACTTC

D gene: TRBD1
clone size: few
V gene: TRBV2
J gene: TRBJ2-4
CDR3 protein: CATDRADIQYF
CDR3 DNA: TGTGCCACGGACAGGGCAGACATTCAGTACTTC

D gene: NA
clone size: NA
V gene: TRBV28
J gene: TRBJ2-7
CDR3 protein: CASSLSQTYEQYF
CDR3 DNA: TGTGCCAGCAGTTTATCCCAGACCTACGAGCAGTACTTC

D gene: NA
clone size: NA
V gene: TRBV28
J gene: TRBJ2-2
CDR3 protein: CASSLEEVGSAGELFF
CDR3 DNA: TGTGCCAGCAGTTTAGAGGAGGTCGGGTCGGCCGGGGAGCTGTTTTTT

D gene: TRBD1
clone size: few
V gene: TRBV27
J gene: TRBJ2-1
CDR3 protein: CASREGQGDNEQFF
CDR3 DNA: TGTGCCAGCAGGGAAGGACAGGGGGACAATGAGCAGTTCTTC

D gene: NA
clone size: NA
V gene: TRBV7-9
J gene: TRBJ2-3
CDR3 protein: CASRLLSFADTQYF
CDR3 DNA: TGTGCCAGCAGACTGTTAAGTTTCGCGGATACGCAGTATTTT

D gene: TRBD2
clone size: NA
V gene: TRBV19
J gene: TRBJ2-7
CDR3 protein: CASSIGELAGVYEQYF
CDR3 DNA: TGTGCCAGTAGTATCGGGGAGTTAGCGGGAGTCTACGAGCAGTACTTC